A single sample gave rise to the 21 T cell receptor beta chains below, sequenced in a study of CD8+ T cells in alopecia areata. RNA was isolated and reverse transcribed to cDNA, the sequencing template. The assay was immunoSEQ multiplex PCR, and TCRdb's table has in-frame clones only and misses some. This table holds about 150,000 clones, about two thirds found once. Sequences were obtained from CD8+ T cells sorted from blood. These receptors were taken from a human donor in good health.

The count of this clone is one. The rearrangement joins TRBV7-6 to TRBJ2-2; D not resolved. The CDR3 covers 13 residues. Trimming stripped 10 bases from V and 3 bases from J, with 12 bases between. CDR1 and CDR2 from the germline V gene are SGHVS and FNYEAQ. The CDR3 reads CATKSVDTGELFF. CDR3 in DNA: TGTGCCACCAAAAGCGTGGACACCGGGGAGCTGTTTTTT.

The chain carries TRBV7-2 and TRBJ2-1, with TRBD2 identical over 9 bases. The germline CDR1 and CDR2 sequences are SGHTA and FQGNSA. V shed 5 bases, J shed 0 bases, and the junction held 8 bases outside the gene matches. This CDR3 contains 17 residues. CDR3 nucleotide sequence: TGTGCCAGCAGCCCCTTTAGCGGGAGTGGCTCCTACAATGAGCAGTTCTTC. The encoded protein is CASSPFSGSGSYNEQFF.

In this sample, this clone turned up a few times. V and J are TRBV29-1 and TRBJ2-1, with D maybe TRBD1 (6 bases). The CDR3 has 14 residues. Per germline, CDR1 SQVTM and CDR2 ANQGSEA. V lost 6 bases and J 6 bases, leaving 18 bases between the germline ends. In DNA, the CDR3 is TGCAGCGTCGAAACAGGGTCCCTAGGCAATGAGCAGTTCTTC. Its protein product is CSVETGSLGNEQFF.

The rearrangement uses TRBV4-1 and TRBJ2-7, with D maybe TRBD2 (5 bases). Germline CDR1 is MGHRA and CDR2 is YSYEKL. Trimming left V 4 bases short and J 12 bases short, with 22 bases between. The CDR3 consists of 14 residues. CDR3 in amino acids: CASSRGGLAVDLYF. The CDR3 nucleotides read TGCGCCAGCAGCCGAGGTGGCCTAGCCGTGGACTTGTACTTC.

J is TRBJ2-2 and V is TRBV6-5; D remains ambiguous. CDR1 is MNHEY and CDR2 is SVGAGI in the germline V gene. Trimming removed 2 bases at V and 5 bases at J, with 6 bases between. This CDR3 has 13 residues. The CDR3 nucleotides read TGTGCCAGCAGTTACGGAGTTACCGGGGAGCTGTTTTTT. This gives the protein CASSYGVTGELFF.

To note about this clone: This sample also contains other DNA sequences that code for the same CDR3. The chain uses TRBV27 and TRBJ2-7; perhaps D is TRBD1 or TRBD2 (5 bases each). Germline V lookup: CDR1 MNHEY, CDR2 SMNVEV (reference sequence). The V end lost 3 bases, the J end lost 4 bases, and 10 bases lay between the germline ends. The CDR3 extends over 13 amino acids. The CDR3 loop reads CASSLGRGYEQYF. CDR3 in DNA: TGTGCCAGCAGTTTGGGGCGAGGGTACGAGCAGTACTTC.

This clone appeared a few times. The chain has TRBV27 and TRBJ2-7; the D is unclear. The CDR3 length is 10 residues. V was pared by 8 bases and J by 0 bases, with 2 bases between. Germline lookup yields CDR1 MNHEY and CDR2 SMNVEV (reference sequence). The CDR3 here is CASRSYEQYF. For the CDR3, the DNA is TGTGCCAGCCGCTCCTACGAGCAGTACTTC.

J is TRBJ1-2 and V is TRBV25-1; D perhaps matches TRBD1 (6 bases). V lost 4 bases and J lost 9, with 15 bases in between. Germline-derived CDR1 and CDR2 are MGHDK and SYGVNS. The CDR3 sequence is 13 residues long. The CDR3 DNA follows: TGTGCCAGCAGTGGGGACACGGTAGAAAGCTACACCTTC. Translation gives CASSGDTVESYTF.

This clone has only a few counts. The CDR3 sequence: CSTQDRRGYTF. The CDR3, as DNA: TGCAGCACCCAGGACCGGAGGGGCTACACCTTC. The genes are TRBV29-1 and TRBJ1-2; unclear D gene. CDR1 and CDR2 from the germline V gene are SQVTM and ANQGSEA. The CDR3 length is 11 residues. Between the trimmed V and J ends, which lost 8 bases and 8 bases, there was a span of 15 bases.

This clone appeared a few times. The genes are TRBV27 and TRBJ2-2, with 7 positions matching TRBD1. V was clipped by 6 bases and J by 4 bases; unmatched bases: 8. Germline-derived CDR1 and CDR2 are MNHEY and SMNVEV (reference sequence). This CDR3 is 15 amino acids long. In nucleotides, the CDR3 is TGTGCCAGCAGGCCTTGGACAGGATCCACCGGGGAGCTGTTTTTT. Its translation is CASRPWTGSTGELFF.

The chain uses TRBV27 and TRBJ2-7; 7 nucleotides line up with TRBD1. The germline V gene encodes CDR1 MNHEY and CDR2 SMNVEV (reference sequence). CDR3 size: 13 residues. J gave up 6 bases and V 3 bases, and 5 bases lay outside the gene matches. In DNA form, the CDR3 reads TGTGCCAGCAGTTTGTCTGACAGGGTCGAGCAGTACTTC. Translation gives CASSLSDRVEQYF.

The V call is TRBV11-2, the J call TRBJ2-7; TRBD1 aligns across 7 bases. J was trimmed by 1 base and V by 2 bases; bases with no gene match: 2. This CDR3 is built from 14 residues. Germline V CDR1 and CDR2: SGHAT, FQNNGV. The DNA for the CDR3 is TGTGCCAGCAGCTTAACAGGGGTATCCTACGAGCAGTACTTC. This sequence encodes CASSLTGVSYEQYF.

The chain's CDR3 is CASSLSGRDHEQYF. CDR3 sequence (DNA): TGTGCCAGCAGCTTAAGCGGGAGGGACCACGAGCAGTACTTC. The chain combines TRBV11-2 with TRBJ2-7; 10 positions match TRBD2. Trimming cost V 2 bases and J 5 bases; bases outside gene matches: 3. CDR3 length: 14 amino acids. Per germline, CDR1 SGHAT and CDR2 FQNNGV.

This clone was seen a handful of times. The chain links TRBV29-1 to TRBJ1-1; 8 bases match TRBD1. The trim removed 6 bases at V and 0 bases at J, leaving 9 bases unmatched. Germline assignment: CDR1 SQVTM and CDR2 ANQGSEA. The CDR3 runs 15 residues. CDR3 region: CSVLAGQGMNTEAFF. CDR3 sequence (DNA): TGCAGCGTGCTCGCCGGACAGGGAATGAACACTGAAGCTTTCTTT.

The genes are TRBV7-9 and TRBJ1-2; D remains ambiguous. V was trimmed by 6 bases and J by 5 bases, leaving 13 bases between them. The CDR3 sequence is 13 residues long. Germline V gene lookup returns CDR1 SEHNR and CDR2 FQNEAQ (reference sequence). CDR3 DNA: TGTGCCAGCAGTTCGGACGGAATTTATGGCTACACCTTC. The encoded protein is CASSSDGIYGYTF.

This clone was observed a handful of times. The chain carries TRBV7-9 and TRBJ2-1; D is uncertain. Germline V CDR1 and CDR2: SEHNR, FQNEAQ (reference sequence). The ends were cut back, 7 bases at V and 10 bases at J, with 14 bases in the middle. CDR3 length: 12 residues. CDR3 nucleotides: TGTGCCAGCACCCGGCTTCCTAGGGAGCAGTTCTTC. This encodes CASTRLPREQFF. The variable domain in full, completed from reference TRBV7-9 and TRBJ2-1, reads DTGVSQNPRHKITKRGQNVTFRCDPISEHNRLYWYRQTLGQGPEFLTYFQNEAQLEKSRLLSDRFSAERPKGSFSTLEIQRTEQGDSAMYLCASTRLPREQFFGPGTRLTVL.

The chain has TRBV7-9 and TRBJ2-7, with 9 nucleotides matching TRBD1. The CDR3 totals 14 residues. In germline, CDR1 is SEHNR, CDR2 FQNEAQ (reference sequence). After removal of 5 bases from V and 7 bases from J, the junction contained 9 bases not matched to a gene. This chain's CDR3 is CASSPEGTGREQYF. The CDR3 DNA reads TGTGCCAGCAGCCCAGAGGGGACAGGGAGGGAGCAGTACTTC.

J is TRBJ2-7 and V is TRBV5-6, with D tentatively TRBD2 (6 bases). This CDR3 is built from 16 residues. CDR1 and CDR2 (germline): SGHDT, YYEEEE. V gave up 2 bases and J gave up 3 bases, with 18 bases separating them. The CDR3 DNA reads TGTGCCAGCAGCTTTGGGAGGCCACAGGAAGGCTACGAGCAGTACTTC. It translates to CASSFGRPQEGYEQYF.

This clone was observed a handful of times. J is TRBJ2-1 and V is TRBV29-1; the D gene could be TRBD1 or TRBD2 (6 bases each). The CDR3 runs 13 residues. CDR1 SQVTM and CDR2 ANQGSEA come from the germline V gene. Deletions cut 5 bases from V and 5 bases from J, with 13 bases between. CDR3 in amino acids: CSVNPGEDNEQFF. The CDR3 DNA follows: TGCAGCGTTAATCCAGGGGAGGACAATGAGCAGTTCTTC.

The chain uses TRBV7-9 and TRBJ1-2; 9 nucleotides agree with TRBD1. This CDR3 is built from 17 residues. The ends lost 4 bases at V and 8 bases at J; junction bases unmatched: 17. Germline assignment: CDR1 SEHNR and CDR2 FQNEAQ (reference sequence). The CDR3: CASSSPLGGTGNRGYTF. The CDR3 DNA reads as TGTGCCAGCAGCTCCCCCCTGGGGGGGACAGGGAATAGAGGCTACACCTTC. Based on the CDR3 plus reference TRBV7-9 and TRBJ1-2, the full variable domain is DTGVSQNPRHKITKRGQNVTFRCDPISEHNRLYWYRQTLGQGPEFLTYFQNEAQLEKSRLLSDRFSAERPKGSFSTLEIQRTEQGDSAMYLCASSSPLGGTGNRGYTFGSGTRLTVV.

The chain couples TRBV13 to TRBJ2-1; D gene unclear. V lost 5 bases to trimming and J lost 3 bases, with 5 bases between them. CDR3 length: 12 amino acids. Germline lookup yields CDR1 PRHDT and CDR2 FYEKMQ (reference sequence). This CDR3 is CASSPSYNEQFF. As DNA, the CDR3 is TGTGCCAGCAGCCCCAGCTACAATGAGCAGTTCTTC. Complete variable domain (other parts from reference TRBV13 and TRBJ2-1): AAGVIQSPRHLIKEKRETATLKCYPIPRHDTVYWYQQGPGQDPQFLISFYEKMQSDKGSIPDRFSAQQFSDYHSELNMSSLELGDSALYFCASSPSYNEQFFGPGTRLTVL.